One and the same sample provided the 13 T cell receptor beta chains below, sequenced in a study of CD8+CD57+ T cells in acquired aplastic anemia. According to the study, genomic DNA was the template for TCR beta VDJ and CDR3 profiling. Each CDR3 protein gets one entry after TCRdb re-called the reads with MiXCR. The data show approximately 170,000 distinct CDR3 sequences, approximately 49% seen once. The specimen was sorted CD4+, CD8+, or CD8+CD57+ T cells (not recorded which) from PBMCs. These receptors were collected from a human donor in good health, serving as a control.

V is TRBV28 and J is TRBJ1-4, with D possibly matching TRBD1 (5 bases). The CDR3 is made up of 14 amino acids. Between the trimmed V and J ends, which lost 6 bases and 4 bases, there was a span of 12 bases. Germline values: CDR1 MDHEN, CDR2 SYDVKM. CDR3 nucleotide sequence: TGTGCCAGCAGGGGACCTAGTTTTAATGAAAAACTGTTTTTT. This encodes CASRGPSFNEKLFF.

This chain's CDR3 is CARDGSVISEQYF. DNA of the CDR3: TGTGCTAGAGATGGAAGTGTTATCAGCGAGCAGTACTTC. The chain joins TRBV7-7 to TRBJ2-7; no reliable D call. CDR3 length: 13 amino acids. Germline V CDR1 and CDR2: SSHAT, FNYEAQ (reference sequence).

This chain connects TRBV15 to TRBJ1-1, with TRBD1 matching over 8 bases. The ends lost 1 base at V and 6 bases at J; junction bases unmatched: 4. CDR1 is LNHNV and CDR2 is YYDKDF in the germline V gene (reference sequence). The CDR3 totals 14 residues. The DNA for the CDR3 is TGTGCCACCAGCAGAGGGACAGGGCGGGCTGAAGCTTTCTTT. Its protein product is CATSRGTGRAEAFF.

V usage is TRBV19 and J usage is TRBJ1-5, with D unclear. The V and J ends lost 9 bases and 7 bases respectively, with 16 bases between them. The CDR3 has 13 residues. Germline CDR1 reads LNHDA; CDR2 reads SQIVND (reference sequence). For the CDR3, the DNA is TGTGCCAGCGTACCCGAGGGTGGGCAGCCCCAGCATTTT. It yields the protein CASVPEGGQPQHF.

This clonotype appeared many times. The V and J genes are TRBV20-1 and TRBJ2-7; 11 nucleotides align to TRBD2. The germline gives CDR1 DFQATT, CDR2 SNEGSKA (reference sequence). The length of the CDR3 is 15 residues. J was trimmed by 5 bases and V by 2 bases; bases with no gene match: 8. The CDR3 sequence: CSARPLAGGLNEQYF. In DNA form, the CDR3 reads TGCAGTGCTAGACCCTTAGCGGGGGGGCTGAACGAGCAGTACTTC.

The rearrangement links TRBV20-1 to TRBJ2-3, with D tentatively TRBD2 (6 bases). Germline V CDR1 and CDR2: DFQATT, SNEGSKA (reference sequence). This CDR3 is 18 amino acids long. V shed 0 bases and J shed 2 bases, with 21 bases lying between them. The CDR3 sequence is CSARDPRRAGWVTDTQYF. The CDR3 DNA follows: TGCAGTGCTAGAGACCCCCGACGGGCGGGATGGGTCACAGATACGCAGTATTTT.

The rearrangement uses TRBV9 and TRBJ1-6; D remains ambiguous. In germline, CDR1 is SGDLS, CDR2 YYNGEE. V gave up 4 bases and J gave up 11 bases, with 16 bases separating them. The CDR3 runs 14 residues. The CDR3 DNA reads TGTGCCAGCAGCCCCCGCGAAGGCAATACACCCCTCCACTTT. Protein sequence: CASSPREGNTPLHF.

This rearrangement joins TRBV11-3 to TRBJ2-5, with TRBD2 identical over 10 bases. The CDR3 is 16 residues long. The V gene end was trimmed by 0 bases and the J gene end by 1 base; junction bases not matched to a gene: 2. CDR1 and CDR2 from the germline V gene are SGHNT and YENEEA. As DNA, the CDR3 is TGTGCCAGCAGCTTAGAACTAGCGGGGACCCAAGAGACCCAGTACTTC. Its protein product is CASSLELAGTQETQYF.

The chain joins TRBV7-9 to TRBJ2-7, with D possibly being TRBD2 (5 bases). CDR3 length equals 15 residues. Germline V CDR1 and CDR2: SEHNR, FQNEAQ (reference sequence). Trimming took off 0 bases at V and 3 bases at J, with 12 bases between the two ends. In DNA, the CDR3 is TGTGCCAGCAGCTTAGCAGGGATCGAGGGCTACGAGCAGTACTTC. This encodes CASSLAGIEGYEQYF.

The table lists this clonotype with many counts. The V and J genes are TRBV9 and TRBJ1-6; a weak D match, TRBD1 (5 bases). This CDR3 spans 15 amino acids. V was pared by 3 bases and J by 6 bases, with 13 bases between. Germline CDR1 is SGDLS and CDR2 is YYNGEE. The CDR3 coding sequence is TGTGCCAGCAGCGCACTTCGGGGGGGTAATTCACCCCTCCACTTT. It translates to CASSALRGGNSPLHF.

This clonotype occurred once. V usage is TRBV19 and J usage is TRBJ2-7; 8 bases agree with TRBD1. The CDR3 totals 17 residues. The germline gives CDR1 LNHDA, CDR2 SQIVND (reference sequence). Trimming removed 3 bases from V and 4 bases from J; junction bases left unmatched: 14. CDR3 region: CASSISYAGTGKYEQYF. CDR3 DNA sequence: TGTGCCAGTAGTATCTCTTACGCCGGGACAGGAAAATACGAGCAGTACTTC.

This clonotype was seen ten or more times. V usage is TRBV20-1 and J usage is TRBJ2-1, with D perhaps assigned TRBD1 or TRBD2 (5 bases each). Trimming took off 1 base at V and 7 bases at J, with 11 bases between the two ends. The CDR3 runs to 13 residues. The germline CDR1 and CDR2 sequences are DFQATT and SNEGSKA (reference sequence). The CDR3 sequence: CSARGGAWNEQFF. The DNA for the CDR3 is TGCAGTGCTAGAGGAGGGGCCTGGAATGAGCAGTTCTTC.

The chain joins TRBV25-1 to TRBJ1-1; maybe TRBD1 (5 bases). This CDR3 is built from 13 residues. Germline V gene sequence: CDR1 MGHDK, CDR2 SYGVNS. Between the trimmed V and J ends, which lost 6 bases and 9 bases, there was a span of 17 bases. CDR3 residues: CASSQGAWEQAFF. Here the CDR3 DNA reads TGTGCCAGCAGCCAAGGGGCATGGGAGCAAGCTTTCTTT.